These 20 T cell receptor beta chains share one sample of origin, sequenced in a study of cytomegalovirus exposure and HLA in healthy donors. PCR used 60 Vbeta primers and 13 Jbeta primers. Using immunoSEQ multiplex PCR, the repertoire was profiled, and TCRdb retains in-frame clones only, with some absent. The sample yields under 200,000 clones, about 80% seen once. Sequenced: PBMCs. The receptors derive from a woman younger than 30 in good health and CMV-seropositive.

This CDR3 reads CASSLPTGGDTEAFF. The CDR3 bases are TGTGCCAGCAGCCTCCCGACAGGCGGAGACACTGAAGCTTTCTTT. This chain uses TRBV14 with TRBJ1-1; possible D gene TRBD1, 6 bases. The CDR3 is made up of 15 amino acids. The V end lost 4 bases, the J end lost 3 bases, and 15 bases lay between the germline ends. Germline V gives CDR1 SGHDN, CDR2 FVKESK.

The J gene is TRBJ1-6, the V gene TRBV9; no clear D. Per germline, CDR1 SGDLS and CDR2 YYNGEE. The CDR3 has 14 amino acids. Trimming took 0 bases from V and 10 from J, leaving 11 bases between them. The CDR3 DNA sequence: TGTGCCAGCAGCGTAGCTCGAGCAGGCTCACCCCTCCACTTT. Encoded protein: CASSVARAGSPLHF. Based on the CDR3 plus reference TRBV9 and TRBJ1-6, the full variable domain is DSGVTQTPKHLITATGQRVTLRCSPRSGDLSVYWYQQSLDQGLQFLIQYYNGEERAKGNILERFSAQQFPDLHSELNLSSLELGDSALYFCASSVARAGSPLHFGNGTRLTVT.

The chain couples TRBV21-1 to TRBJ1-2; TRBD1, the table's D call, lacks a check against the DNA. TRBV21-1 is a listed pseudogene. This CDR3 is 15 amino acids long. CDR3 coding DNA: TGTGCCAGCAGCAAAGATTGGGGGCGACGCTATGGCTACACCTTC. Its translation: CASSKDWGRRYGYTF.

The chain carries TRBV5-1 and TRBJ2-3; TRBD2 agrees at 9 bases. Trimming took 3 bases from V and 0 from J; bases not matched to a gene: 2. The CDR3 has 15 residues. Germline CDR1 SGHRS, CDR2 YFSETQ. DNA of the CDR3: TGCGCCAGCAGCTCCAGCGGGGGGAGCACAGATACGCAGTATTTT. Its protein is CASSSSGGSTDTQYF.

This chain connects TRBV7-3 to TRBJ1-1; possible D gene TRBD1, 6 bases. V was trimmed by 5 bases and J by 1 base, leaving 17 bases between them. Germline V gene lookup returns CDR1 SGHTA and CDR2 FQGTGA. The CDR3 consists of 16 residues. The CDR3: CASSALPPGANTEAFF. Written as DNA, the CDR3 is TGTGCCAGCAGCGCTTTGCCACCAGGGGCGAACACTGAAGCTTTCTTT.

This clone appeared once. V is TRBV30 and J is TRBJ1-1; 8 bases fit TRBD1. Per the germline V gene, CDR1 is GTSNPN and CDR2 is SVGIG (reference sequence). This CDR3 is 12 amino acids long. The ends lost 8 bases at V and 0 bases at J; junction bases unmatched: 2. The CDR3 region has the DNA TGTGCCACGGACAGGGTGAACACTGAAGCTTTCTTT. Amino acid sequence: CATDRVNTEAFF.

This clone has a handful of counts. The CDR3 coding sequence is TGTGCCAGCAGCCTCAAATCCGGGACAGGTATCTCTGGAAACACCATATATTTT. Protein: CASSLKSGTGISGNTIYF. The rearrangement joins TRBV9 to TRBJ1-3, with 8 nucleotides matching TRBD1. This CDR3 contains 18 residues. Germline CDR1 and CDR2: SGDLS and YYNGEE. V lost 4 bases, J lost 0 bases, and 12 bases stayed unmatched.

J is TRBJ1-2 and V is TRBV5-4; the D gene is possibly TRBD1 (6 bases). V dropped 3 bases and J dropped 4 bases, with 13 bases sitting between them. Per germline, CDR1 SGHNT and CDR2 YYREEE (reference sequence). This CDR3 has 14 amino acids. CDR3: CASSWGPLGYGYTF. In DNA, the CDR3 is TGTGCCAGCAGCTGGGGGCCTTTGGGCTATGGCTACACCTTC.

The chain joins TRBV4-1 to TRBJ1-1; D may be TRBD1 (5 bases). The CDR3 length is 13 residues. Germline CDR1 MGHRA, CDR2 YSYEKL. V lost 0 bases, J lost 4 bases, and 6 bases lay in between. The CDR3 DNA follows: TGCGCCAGCAGCCAAGAAGGGGTCACTGAAGCTTTCTTT. It yields the protein CASSQEGVTEAFF.

The table lists this clone with a few counts. The chain combines TRBV6-5 with TRBJ1-6; 7 bases agree with TRBD1. V dropped 2 bases and J dropped 5; count of bases not matched to a gene: 3. The CDR3 covers 15 residues. The germline CDR1 and CDR2 sequences are MNHEY and SVGAGI. This chain's CDR3 is CASSYGQVNNSPLHF. The CDR3 DNA reads TGTGCCAGCAGTTACGGACAGGTGAATAATTCACCCCTCCACTTT.

V is TRBV6-5 and J is TRBJ2-2; tentative D call: TRBD2 (7 bases). The germline V gene encodes CDR1 MNHEY and CDR2 SVGAGI. The CDR3 covers 14 residues. The V gene lost 7 bases and the J gene lost 7 bases, with 16 bases spanning the gap. CDR3 in amino acids: CASNLGGANGELFF. For the CDR3, the DNA is TGTGCCAGCAATCTGGGGGGGGCGAACGGGGAGCTGTTTTTT.

This rearrangement joins TRBV19 to TRBJ1-6; the D is unclear. V lost 3 bases and J lost 3, with 9 bases in between. Per germline, CDR1 LNHDA and CDR2 SQIVND (reference sequence). The CDR3 is made up of 15 amino acids. The CDR3 sequence: CASSIERDYNSPLHF. The CDR3 DNA reads TGTGCCAGTAGTATTGAGCGAGACTATAATTCACCCCTCCACTTT.

V gene TRBV30 combines with J gene TRBJ1-2; D possibly corresponds to TRBD1 (6 bases). V was pared by 3 bases and J by 1 base, with 9 bases between. This CDR3 region has 13 residues. Per the germline V gene, CDR1 is GTSNPN and CDR2 is SVGIG (reference sequence). CDR3 residues: CAWRRDNNYGYTF. The CDR3 DNA sequence: TGTGCCTGGAGAAGGGACAATAACTATGGCTACACCTTC. The full variable domain, its missing parts supplied by reference TRBV30 and TRBJ1-2, is SQTIHQWPATLVQPVGSPLSLECTVEGTSNPNLYWYRQAAGRGLQLLFYSVGIGQISSEVPQNLSASRPQDRQFILSSKKLLLSDSGFYLCAWRRDNNYGYTFGSGTRLTVV.

The chain employs TRBV15 and TRBJ1-3; TRBD1 is a possible D gene (5 bases). The CDR3 loop spans 17 amino acids. Per germline, CDR1 LNHNV and CDR2 YYDKDF (reference sequence). With 0 bases removed from V and 0 bases from J, the gap between germline ends came to 12 bases. The CDR3 reads CATSRDPGVSSGNTIYF. For the CDR3, the DNA is TGTGCCACCAGCAGAGATCCGGGGGTGAGCTCTGGAAACACCATATATTTT.

V is TRBV7-2 and J is TRBJ2-5; 13 bases align to TRBD2. V dropped 3 bases and J dropped 4; count of bases not matched to a gene: 8. The CDR3 has 17 residues. Germline CDR1 SGHTA, CDR2 FQGNSA. CDR3 amino acids: CASSLNRLAGGGETQYF. CDR3 nucleotides: TGTGCCAGCAGCTTGAACCGACTAGCGGGGGGAGGAGAGACCCAGTACTTC. Full variable domain (remainder filled in from reference TRBV7-2 and TRBJ2-5): GAGVSQSPSNKVTEKGKDVELRCDPISGHTALYWYRQSLGQGLEFLIYFQGNSAPDKSGLPSDRFSAERTGGSVSTLTIQRTQQEDSAVYLCASSLNRLAGGGETQYFGPGTRLLVL.

The chain couples TRBV7-2 to TRBJ1-6, with D perhaps matching TRBD1 (5 bases). Germline CDR1 reads SGHTA; CDR2 reads FQGNSA. Deletions cut 2 bases from V and 2 bases from J, with 13 bases between. The CDR3 contains 17 residues. The CDR3 nucleotides read TGTGCCAGCAGCTTAATACTACAGGCAACCTATAATTCACCCCTCCACTTT. It translates to CASSLILQATYNSPLHF.

In its sample, this clone was seen once. V and J are TRBV5-1 and TRBJ2-1; TRBD2 matches 15 bases. The CDR3 is 16 amino acids. V trimming: 5 bases; J trimming: 3 bases; junction bases outside the gene matches: 3. Per the germline V gene, CDR1 is SGHRS and CDR2 is YFSETQ. The CDR3 spells CASSWGLAGGYNEQFF. CDR3 DNA: TGCGCCAGCAGTTGGGGACTAGCGGGGGGCTACAATGAGCAGTTCTTC.

The chain has TRBV7-2 and TRBJ2-7; 11 nucleotides match TRBD2. This CDR3 comprises 14 residues. CDR1 SGHTA and CDR2 FQGNSA come from the germline V gene. V was pared by 0 bases and J by 7 bases, with 2 bases of the junction left unmatched. The CDR3 protein is CASSLASGGGEQYF. In DNA form, the CDR3 reads TGTGCCAGCAGCTTAGCTAGCGGGGGGGGAGAGCAGTACTTC.

The V and J genes are TRBV6-1 and TRBJ1-2; 7 nucleotides line up with TRBD1. J lost 2 bases, V lost 6 bases, and 6 bases had no gene match. The CDR3 runs to 14 residues. Germline CDR1 is MNHNS and CDR2 is SASEGT. DNA for the CDR3: TGTGCCAGCAGACCGACAGGGCGAAACTATGGCTACACCTTC. Translated, it gives CASRPTGRNYGYTF.

This chain connects TRBV6-6 to TRBJ2-7; possibly TRBD2 for D (6 bases). From germline, CDR1 is MNHNY and CDR2 SVGAGI (reference sequence). The CDR3 has 13 amino acids. V was clipped by 8 bases and J by 2 bases, with 13 bases between them. CDR3 residues: CASQRRLAYEQYF. The DNA for the CDR3 is TGTGCCAGCCAAAGGAGACTAGCCTACGAGCAGTACTTC.